The clone carrying this T cell receptor (beta chain) was counted once. This specimen comes from a study of cytomegalovirus exposure and HLA in healthy donors. 13 Jbeta primers and 60 Vbeta primers were used for the PCR. Data came from immunoSEQ multiplex PCR; TCRdb stores just in-frame clones and leaves some out. The sample contains 100,000 to 150,000 clones, 60% to 75% of which appear only once. The specimen was PBMCs. This clonotype was sampled from a woman between 40 and 50 years old in good health and CMV-seropositive.

CDR3 region: CASTHRATNTEAFF. The CDR3 nucleotides are TGCGCCAGCACACACAGGGCTACGAACACTGAAGCTTTCTTT. The gene calls are TRBV23-1 and TRBJ1-1, with D perhaps TRBD1 (6 bases). TRBV23-1 is an ORF, and what it does is uncertain. V was pared by 7 bases and J by 1 base, with 13 bases between. This CDR3 is 14 amino acids long.